These T cell receptor beta chains were read from a single sample in a study of T-cell reconstitution after alpha-beta-depleted transplantation in children. In TCRdb, the PCR reads were re-called with MiXCR into one record per CDR3 protein. The data show about 22,000 distinct CDR3 sequences, roughly a tenth seen once. The source was PBMCs from the stem cell graft donor, collected from the stem cell graft. These receptors were obtained from a human donor who donated a stem cell graft to a child with chronic granulomatous disease. Both conserved end residues are part of each CDR3. A D gene is named only where the DNA matches it firmly. Clone size is stated in some rows and not others, as once, few, many or a class when expanded.

size,V,D,J,DNA,CDR3
many,TRBV27,NA,TRBJ1-1,TGTGCCTGCCTAGGTGGGCCGAACACTGAAGCTTTCTTT,CACLGGPNTEAFF
many,TRBV6-5,TRBD1,TRBJ1-2,TGTGCCAGCACTCCCCTAACCGGGACAGGGAACTATGGCTACACCTTC,CASTPLTGTGNYGYTF
many,TRBV9,NA,TRBJ1-6,TGTGCCAGCAGCGTAGATGGAGGCTATTCACCCCTCCACTTT,CASSVDGGYSPLHF
many,TRBV7-9,NA,TRBJ2-5,TGTGCCAGCAGCTTATCAGCTAGCTTGGACCAAGAGACCCAGTACTTC,CASSLSASLDQETQYF
NA,TRBV25-1,TRBD1,TRBJ2-2,TGTGCCAGCAGCGGGACAGGGGGCCCGGGCACCGGGGAGCTGTTTTTT,CASSGTGGPGTGELFF
many,TRBV20-1,TRBD2,TRBJ2-1,TGCAGTGCTAGAGGTGGGCTAGCGGCCCAGTTCTTC,CSARGGLAAQFF
many,TRBV10-3,NA,TRBJ2-3,TGTGCCATCAGTGAGAGGGGAGATACGCAGTATTTT,CAISERGDTQYF
many,TRBV5-1,NA,TRBJ2-3,TGCGCCAGCAGCGGCCCGACAGCGGATACGCAGTATTTT,CASSGPTADTQYF
many,TRBV12-3/TRBV12-4,NA,TRBJ1-1,TGTGCCAGCAGTTTTTCGGGGGCCTCTGAAGCTTTCTTT,CASSFSGASEAFF
many,TRBV13,NA,TRBJ2-1,TGTGCCAGCAGCTTAGTCATCCAGGGCGATGAGCAGTTCTTC,CASSLVIQGDEQFF
many,TRBV27,NA,TRBJ1-5,TGTGCCAGCAGCCATTATTATTCCCTAGATCAGCCCCAGCATTTT,CASSHYYSLDQPQHF